These 3 T cell receptor beta chains came from one sample sequenced in a study of CD8+ T cells in alopecia areata. Sequencing templates came from extracted RNA that was reverse transcribed into cDNA. The data were produced by immunoSEQ multiplex PCR, yet TCRdb's version contains in-frame clones alone and is incomplete. This table has 150,000 to 200,000 clones, around 59% appearing once. Treatment described: oral pan-JAK inhibitor, 5-10 mg twice daily. The specimen was CD4+ T cells sorted from blood, collected at week 24, from a patient treated with tofacitinib. These receptors were collected from a human donor with alopecia areata.

This clone has a handful of counts. The sample holds other DNA sequences that translate to the same CDR3. CDR3 region: CAWNRNTEAFF. CDR3 DNA sequence: TGTGCCTGGAACAGGAACACTGAAGCTTTCTTT. The rearrangement links TRBV30 to TRBJ1-1; the D is unclear. CDR3 length equals 11 residues. Germline CDR1 and CDR2: GTSNPN and SVGIG (reference sequence). V was cut by 4 bases and J by 1 base, with 4 bases left in between.

V and J are TRBV29-1 and TRBJ2-7; no clear D. The V and J ends lost 4 bases and 3 bases respectively, with 7 bases between them. Per germline, CDR1 SQVTM and CDR2 ANQGSEA. This CDR3 contains 11 residues. CDR3 in amino acids: CSVAGVYEQYF. The CDR3 region has the DNA TGCAGCGTTGCTGGGGTCTACGAGCAGTACTTC.

V and J are TRBV5-1 and TRBJ2-3, with D possibly TRBD2 on 5 matching bases. The CDR3 spans 15 residues. Germline V CDR1 and CDR2: SGHRS, YFSETQ. Trimming took 3 bases from V and 4 from J, leaving 15 bases between them. DNA for the CDR3: TGCGCCAGCAGCTACCAAACAGAGGGCTCAGATACGCAGTATTTT. Protein: CASSYQTEGSDTQYF.